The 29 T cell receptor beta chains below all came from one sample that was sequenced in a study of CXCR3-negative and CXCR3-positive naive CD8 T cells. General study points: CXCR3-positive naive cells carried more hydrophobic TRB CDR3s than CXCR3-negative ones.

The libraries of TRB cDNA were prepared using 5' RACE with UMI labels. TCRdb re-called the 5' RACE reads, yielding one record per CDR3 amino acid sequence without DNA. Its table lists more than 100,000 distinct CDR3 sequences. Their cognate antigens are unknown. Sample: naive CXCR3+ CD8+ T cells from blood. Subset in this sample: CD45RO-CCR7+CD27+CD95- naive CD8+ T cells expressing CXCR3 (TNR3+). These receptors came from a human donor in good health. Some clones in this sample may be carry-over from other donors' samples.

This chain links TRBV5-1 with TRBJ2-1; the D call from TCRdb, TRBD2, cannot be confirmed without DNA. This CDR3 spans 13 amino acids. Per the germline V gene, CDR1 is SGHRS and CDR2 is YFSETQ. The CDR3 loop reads CASSITSGLEQFF.

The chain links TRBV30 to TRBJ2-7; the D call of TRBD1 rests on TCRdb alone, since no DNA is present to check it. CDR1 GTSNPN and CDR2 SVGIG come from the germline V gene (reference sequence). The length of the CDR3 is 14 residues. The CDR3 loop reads CAWDPGQGAGEQYF.

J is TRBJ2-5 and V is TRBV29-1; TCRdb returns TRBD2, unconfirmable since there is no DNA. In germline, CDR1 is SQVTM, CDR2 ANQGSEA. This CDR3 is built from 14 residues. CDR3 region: CSVEGVAGTETQYF.

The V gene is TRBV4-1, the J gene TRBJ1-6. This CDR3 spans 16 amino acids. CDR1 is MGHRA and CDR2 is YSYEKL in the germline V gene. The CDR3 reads CASSQVHGTAGSPLHF.

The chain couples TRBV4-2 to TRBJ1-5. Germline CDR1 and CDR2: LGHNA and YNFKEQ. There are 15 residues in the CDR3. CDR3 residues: CASSQDGGSYQPQHF.

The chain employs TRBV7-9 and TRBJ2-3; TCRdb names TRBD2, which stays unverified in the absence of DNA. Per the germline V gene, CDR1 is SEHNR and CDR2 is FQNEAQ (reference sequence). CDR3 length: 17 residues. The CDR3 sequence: CASSLSQGLAGTDTQYF.

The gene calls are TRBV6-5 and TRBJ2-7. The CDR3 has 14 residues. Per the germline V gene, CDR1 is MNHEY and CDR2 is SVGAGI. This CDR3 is CASSYGQEGYEQYF.

The CDR3 sequence is CASSYSIRSTDTQYF. The chain combines TRBV6-5 with TRBJ2-3. The CDR3 is 15 residues long. Germline CDR1 MNHEY, CDR2 SVGAGI.

CDR3 in amino acids: CASSQGVVELFF. This rearrangement joins TRBV14 to TRBJ2-2. The CDR3 extends over 12 amino acids. CDR1 SGHDN and CDR2 FVKESK come from the germline V gene.

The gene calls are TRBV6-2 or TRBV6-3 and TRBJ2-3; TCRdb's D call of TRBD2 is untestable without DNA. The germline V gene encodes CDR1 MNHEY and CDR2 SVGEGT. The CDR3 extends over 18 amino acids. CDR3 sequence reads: CASRHPGLAGGPTDTQYF.

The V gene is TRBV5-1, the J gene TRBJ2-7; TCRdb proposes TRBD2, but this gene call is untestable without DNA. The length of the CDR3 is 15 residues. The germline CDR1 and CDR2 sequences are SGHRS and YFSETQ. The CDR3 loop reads CASSELAGGLHEQYF.

The CDR3 here is CARGLAVYQETQYF. The rearrangement uses TRBV28 and TRBJ2-5; TCRdb's assignment of TRBD2 cannot be checked, as there is no DNA. The CDR3 covers 14 residues. Per germline, CDR1 MDHEN and CDR2 SYDVKM. Variable domain in full (rest from reference TRBV28 and TRBJ2-5): DVKVTQSSRYLVKRTGEKVFLECVQDMDHENMFWYRQDPGLGLRLIYFSYDVKMKEKGDIPEGYSVSREKKERFSLILESASTNQTSMYLCARGLAVYQETQYFGPGTRLLVL.

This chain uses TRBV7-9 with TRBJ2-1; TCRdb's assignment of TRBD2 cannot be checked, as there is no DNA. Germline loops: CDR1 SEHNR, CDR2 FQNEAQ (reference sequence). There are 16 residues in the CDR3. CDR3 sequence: CASSSTTSGLYNEQFF.

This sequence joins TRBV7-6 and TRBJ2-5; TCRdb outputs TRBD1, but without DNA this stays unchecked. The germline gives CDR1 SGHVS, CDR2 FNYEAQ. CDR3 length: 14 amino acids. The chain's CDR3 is CASSIGGTGVNQYF.

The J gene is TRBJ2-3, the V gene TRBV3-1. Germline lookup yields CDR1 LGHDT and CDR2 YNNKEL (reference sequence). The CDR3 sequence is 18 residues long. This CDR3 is CASSQDLGRGVGTDTQYF.

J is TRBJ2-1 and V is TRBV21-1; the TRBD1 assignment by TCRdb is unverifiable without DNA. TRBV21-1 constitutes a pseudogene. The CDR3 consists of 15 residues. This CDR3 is CASSKAGRRYNEQFF.

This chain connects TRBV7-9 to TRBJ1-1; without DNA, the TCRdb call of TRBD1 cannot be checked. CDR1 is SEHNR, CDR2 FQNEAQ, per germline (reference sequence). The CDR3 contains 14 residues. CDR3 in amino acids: CASSSRDRPTEAFF. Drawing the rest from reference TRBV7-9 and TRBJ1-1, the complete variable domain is DTGVSQNPRHKITKRGQNVTFRCDPISEHNRLYWYRQTLGQGPEFLTYFQNEAQLEKSRLLSDRFSAERPKGSFSTLEIQRTEQGDSAMYLCASSSRDRPTEAFFGQGTRLTVV.

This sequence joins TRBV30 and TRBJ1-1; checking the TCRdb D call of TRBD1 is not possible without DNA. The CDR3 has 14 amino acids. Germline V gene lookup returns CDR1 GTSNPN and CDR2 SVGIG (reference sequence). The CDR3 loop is CAWRIGALNTEAFF.

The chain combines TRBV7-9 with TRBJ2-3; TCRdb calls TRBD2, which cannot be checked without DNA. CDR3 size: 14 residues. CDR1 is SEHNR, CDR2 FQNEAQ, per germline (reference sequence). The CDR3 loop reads CASSSSGGPDTQYF.

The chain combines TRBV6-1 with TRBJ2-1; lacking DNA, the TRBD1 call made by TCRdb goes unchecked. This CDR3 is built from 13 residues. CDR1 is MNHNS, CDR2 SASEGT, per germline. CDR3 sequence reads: CASSDTGYNEQFF.

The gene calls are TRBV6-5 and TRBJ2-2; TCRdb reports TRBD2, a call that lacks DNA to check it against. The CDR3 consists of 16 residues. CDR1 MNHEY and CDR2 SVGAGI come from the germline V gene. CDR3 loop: CASSLRSGRNTGELFF.

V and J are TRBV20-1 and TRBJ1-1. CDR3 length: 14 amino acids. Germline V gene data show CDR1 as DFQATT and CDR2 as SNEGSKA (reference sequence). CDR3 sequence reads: CSARLRTRGTEAFF.

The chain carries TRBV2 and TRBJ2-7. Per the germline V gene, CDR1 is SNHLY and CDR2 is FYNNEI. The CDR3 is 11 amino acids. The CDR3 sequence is CASSGQDEQYF.

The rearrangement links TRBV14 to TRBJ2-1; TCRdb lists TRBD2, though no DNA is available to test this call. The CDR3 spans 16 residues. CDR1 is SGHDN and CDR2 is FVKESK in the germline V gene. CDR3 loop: CASSLPGTFFRNEQFF.

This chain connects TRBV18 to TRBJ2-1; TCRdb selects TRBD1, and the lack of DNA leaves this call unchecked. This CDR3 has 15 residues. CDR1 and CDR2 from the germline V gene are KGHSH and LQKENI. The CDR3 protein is CASSPDRGGYNEQFF.

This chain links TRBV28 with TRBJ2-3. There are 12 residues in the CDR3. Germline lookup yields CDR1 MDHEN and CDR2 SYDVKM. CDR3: CASKLGPDTQYF. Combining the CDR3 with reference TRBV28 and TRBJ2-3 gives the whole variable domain DVKVTQSSRYLVKRTGEKVFLECVQDMDHENMFWYRQDPGLGLRLIYFSYDVKMKEKGDIPEGYSVSREKKERFSLILESASTNQTSMYLCASKLGPDTQYFGPGTRLTVL.

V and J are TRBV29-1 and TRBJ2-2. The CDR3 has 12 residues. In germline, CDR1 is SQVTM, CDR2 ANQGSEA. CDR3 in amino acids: CSGLRVGGELFF.

The CDR3: CASSPRDSEGGVYEQYF. The rearrangement joins TRBV7-9 to TRBJ2-7; TCRdb's D call of TRBD2 is untestable without DNA. The V gene's germline CDR1 is SEHNR and CDR2 FQNEAQ (reference sequence). The CDR3 has 17 residues.

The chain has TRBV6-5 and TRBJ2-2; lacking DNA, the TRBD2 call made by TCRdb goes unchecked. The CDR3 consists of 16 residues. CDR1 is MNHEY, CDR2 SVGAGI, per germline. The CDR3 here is CASSYLSGRDTGELFF.